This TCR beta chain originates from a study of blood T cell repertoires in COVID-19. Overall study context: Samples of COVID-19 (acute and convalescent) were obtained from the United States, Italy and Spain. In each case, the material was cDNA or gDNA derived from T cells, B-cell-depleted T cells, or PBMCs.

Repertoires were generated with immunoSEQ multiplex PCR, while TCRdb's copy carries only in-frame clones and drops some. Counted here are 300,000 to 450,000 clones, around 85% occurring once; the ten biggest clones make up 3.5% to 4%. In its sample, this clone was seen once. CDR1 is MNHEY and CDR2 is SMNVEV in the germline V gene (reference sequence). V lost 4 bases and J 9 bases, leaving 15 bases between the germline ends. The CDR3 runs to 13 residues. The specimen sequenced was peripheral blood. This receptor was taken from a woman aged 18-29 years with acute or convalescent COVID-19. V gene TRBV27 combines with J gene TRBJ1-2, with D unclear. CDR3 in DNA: TGTGCCAGCAGTTCCGGTACTGTCTTGAGCTACACCTTC. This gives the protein CASSSGTVLSYTF.